A single sample is the source of the 20 T cell receptor beta chains below, sequenced in a study of T cells in Graves' hyperthyroidism and ophthalmopathy. Amplified TCR beta CDR3 regions came from RNA transcripts. TCR CDR3 underwent first-round RT-PCR with the HTBI primer set. TCRdb used MiXCR to reprocess the multiplex PCR reads, holding one entry per CDR3 protein. This sample has over 200,000 distinct CDR3 sequences, with roughly 15% found just once. Sequenced material: blood. All receptors come from a man aged 45-65 years with Graves' hyperthyroidism.

J is TRBJ1-2 and V is TRBV6-4; D gene unclear. V was clipped by 5 bases and J by 5 bases, with 12 bases between them. The CDR3 contains 13 residues. Germline loops: CDR1 MRHNA, CDR2 SNTAGT. The CDR3 DNA follows: TGTGCCAGCAGTCCTCAGACCGGTTATGGCTACACCTTC. Translation gives CASSPQTGYGYTF.

V gene TRBV19 combines with J gene TRBJ2-6, with 7 bases lining up with TRBD1. The ends lost 5 bases at V and 1 base at J; junction bases unmatched: 11. Germline V gene lookup returns CDR1 LNHDA and CDR2 SQIVND (reference sequence). The length of the CDR3 is 18 residues. The CDR3 protein is CASSPRGRGSSGANVLTF. CDR3 nucleotides: TGTGCCAGTAGTCCTCGGGGCAGGGGGAGTTCTGGGGCCAACGTCCTGACTTTC.

The CDR3 DNA reads as TGCGCCATTACAATCACCGGATCAGGGGCCAACGTCCTGACTTTC. This encodes CAITITGSGANVLTF. The chain has TRBV10-1 and TRBJ2-6; no firm D call. This CDR3 is built from 15 residues. Trimming removed 10 bases from V and 4 bases from J, with 17 bases in between. In germline, CDR1 is WNHNN, CDR2 SYGVQD (reference sequence).

This clonotype was detected many times. This chain joins TRBV28 and TRBJ1-3, with 7 bases fitting TRBD1. From germline, CDR1 is MDHEN and CDR2 SYDVKM. This CDR3 spans 16 amino acids. With V trimmed by 5 bases and J by 4 bases, 11 bases remained unmatched. The CDR3 nucleotides are TGTGCCAGCAGTACGACAGGGATAAACTCCGGAAACACCATATATTTT. Translating it yields CASSTTGINSGNTIYF.

The table lists this clonotype with many counts. The J gene is TRBJ2-1, the V gene TRBV28; no clear D. V lost 3 bases, J lost 0 bases, and 12 bases lay in between. CDR1 is MDHEN and CDR2 is SYDVKM in the germline V gene. The length of the CDR3 is 16 residues. CDR3 amino acids: CASSLSSKNSYNEQFF. The CDR3 region has the DNA TGTGCCAGCAGTTTGTCCAGCAAGAACTCCTACAATGAGCAGTTCTTC.

At least ten counts were recorded for this clonotype. The chain links TRBV12-3 or TRBV12-4 to TRBJ1-1, with 9 bases that match TRBD1. The CDR3 covers 14 residues. The junction had 2 bases not matched to a gene; V was cut back by 5 bases and J by 1 base. CDR3 sequence reads: CASSRTGENTEAFF. CDR3 in DNA: TGTGCCAGCAGTCGGACAGGGGAGAACACTGAAGCTTTCTTT.

The chain carries TRBV28 and TRBJ2-5, with D possibly being TRBD2 (5 bases). V lost 6 bases and J 5 bases, leaving 19 bases between the germline ends. The CDR3 extends over 15 amino acids. Germline values: CDR1 MDHEN, CDR2 SYDVKM. CDR3 protein: CASRFVVASSETQYF. CDR3 in DNA: TGTGCCAGCAGATTCGTGGTAGCGTCCTCGGAGACCCAGTACTTC.

Remarks on this clonotype: Possible read error: a much larger clone is one base away. The chain recombines TRBV18 with TRBJ2-7, with D possibly TRBD2 on 7 matching bases. The J call is in doubt because the DNA end fits TRBJ2-1 better. Germline V lookup: CDR1 KGHSH, CDR2 LQKENI. The CDR3 length is 15 residues. The CDR3 spells CASSPGRGNTYEQFF. Here the CDR3 DNA reads TGTGCCAGCTCACCTGGGAGGGGGAATACCTACGAGCAGTTCTTC.

The J gene is TRBJ1-2, the V gene TRBV6-1; D call uncertain. V was clipped by 5 bases and J by 0 bases, with 4 bases between them. This CDR3 comprises 12 residues. The germline V gene encodes CDR1 MNHNS and CDR2 SASEGT. DNA of the CDR3: TGTGCCAGCAGTTCCCCTAACTATGGCTACACCTTC. This sequence encodes CASSSPNYGYTF.

With regard to this clonotype: The junction shows a germline mismatch at one end, possibly a read error. The V and J genes are TRBV20-1 and TRBJ1-2; possible D gene TRBD1, 5 bases. This CDR3 has 12 amino acids. Germline V gene sequence: CDR1 DFQATT, CDR2 SNEGSKA (reference sequence). The DNA for the CDR3 is TGCAGTGCGATAGGACGGAATCGGGGCTGCACCTTC. Its protein is CSAIGRNRGCTF.

This clonotype was counted at least ten times. The V call is TRBV20-1, the J call TRBJ2-1; 8 bases map to TRBD1. V was clipped by 7 bases and J by 4 bases; unmatched bases: 6. The germline V gene has CDR1 DFQATT and CDR2 SNEGSKA (reference sequence). The CDR3 is 13 residues long. CDR3 nucleotides: TGCAGTGTTCCTCAGGGGGCATACAATGAGCAGTTCTTC. Translated: CSVPQGAYNEQFF.

The gene calls are TRBV4-2 and TRBJ1-4; perhaps TRBD1 as D (6 bases). Germline V lookup: CDR1 LGHNA, CDR2 YNFKEQ. This CDR3 is 12 amino acids long. The ends were cut back, 8 bases at V and 10 bases at J, with 14 bases in the middle. CDR3 nucleotides: TGTGCCAGCGGAACAGGGCTGGGAAAACTGTTTTTT. It yields the protein CASGTGLGKLFF.

In its sample, this clonotype was seen a few times. The rearrangement links TRBV19 to TRBJ2-6, with D possibly being TRBD1 (6 bases). Germline V lookup: CDR1 LNHDA, CDR2 SQIVND (reference sequence). The length of the CDR3 is 19 residues. The V end was cut by 4 bases, the J end by 4 bases, with 23 bases between. For the CDR3, the DNA is TGTGCCAGTAGTAGTACAGGGTTTCCATGGCCTGTGGGGGCCAACGTCCTGACTTTC. Amino acid sequence: CASSSTGFPWPVGANVLTF.

The chain uses TRBV20-1 and TRBJ2-7, with 7 bases matching TRBD2. V trimming: 3 bases; J trimming: 3 bases; junction bases outside the gene matches: 8. CDR1 and CDR2 (germline): DFQATT, SNEGSKA (reference sequence). This CDR3 has 14 residues. The CDR3 spells CSASPQTSRYEQYF. As DNA, the CDR3 is TGCAGTGCTAGCCCACAGACTAGCCGCTACGAGCAGTACTTC.

This clonotype was found many times. V is TRBV27 and J is TRBJ2-1; unclear D gene. This CDR3 has 16 amino acids. V lost 1 base and J 2 bases, leaving 12 bases between the germline ends. Looked up from germline, CDR1 is MNHEY and CDR2 is SMNVEV (reference sequence). Here the CDR3 reads CASSLWRSDPYNEQFF. The CDR3 nucleotides read TGTGCCAGCAGTTTATGGCGGTCCGATCCCTACAATGAGCAGTTCTTC.

This clonotype was observed a handful of times. The chain links TRBV7-2 to TRBJ2-7; 8 bases agree with TRBD2. The CDR3 runs to 14 residues. Germline CDR1 is SGHTA and CDR2 is FQGNSA. V dropped 2 bases and J dropped 6; count of bases not matched to a gene: 6. The CDR3 sequence is CASSLSGSLLEQYF. The CDR3 DNA sequence: TGTGCCAGCAGCTTAAGCGGGAGTTTACTCGAGCAGTACTTC.

This clonotype was picked up many times. The V gene is TRBV7-8, the J gene TRBJ2-3; 10 nucleotides line up with TRBD2. Germline lookup yields CDR1 SGHVS and CDR2 FQNEAQ. V was clipped by 4 bases and J by 1 base; unmatched bases: 8. This CDR3 has 17 residues. The CDR3: CASSSPRLAGGTDTQYF. The CDR3 bases are TGTGCCAGCAGCTCACCTCGGCTAGCGGGGGGCACAGATACGCAGTATTTT.

This clonotype was counted ten times or more. A much larger clone differs by one base, so this may be a read error. This chain links TRBV20-1 with TRBJ2-7, with D uncertain. Germline CDR1 and CDR2: DFQATT and SNEGSKA (reference sequence). Trimming shortened V by 4 bases and J by 3 bases, and 7 bases separated the two germline ends. The CDR3 spans 11 residues. The CDR3 bases are TGCAGTGCTAAAGTGGGCTACGAGCAGTACTTC. Translated, it gives CSAKVGYEQYF.

This clonotype appeared many times. This sequence joins TRBV2 and TRBJ1-5; perhaps TRBD1 as D (6 bases). The CDR3 has 13 residues. The germline V gene encodes CDR1 SNHLY and CDR2 FYNNEI. V shed 6 bases and J shed 7 bases, with 13 bases lying between them. CDR3 in DNA: TGTGCCAGCAGCCTAGGACAGAACCAGCCCCAGCATTTT. Protein: CASSLGQNQPQHF.

This clonotype showed up many times. The DNA for the CDR3 is TGTGCCAGCTCACCTAGCGGCAACAATGAGCAGTTCTTC. It specifies CASSPSGNNEQFF. The chain has TRBV18 and TRBJ2-1; a weak D match, TRBD2 (6 bases). V shed 3 bases and J shed 5 bases, with 8 bases lying between them. The CDR3 has 13 amino acids. The germline V gene encodes CDR1 KGHSH and CDR2 LQKENI.